This TCR beta chain was found in a study of cytomegalovirus exposure and HLA in healthy donors (dated by TCRdb to the late 2010s). Describing the broader study: An earlier analysis of several hundred of the donors reported approximately 260 Gb of sequence data and 117 million unique TCR beta sequences obtained from 150 million to 200 million T cells. About 330 gigabases of sequencing data and around 85 million unique TCR sequences made up an early release that covered several hundred HLA-typed donors. Of the approximately 370 genotyped donors, 65% to 90% were placed in the genetic ancestry cluster associated with self-reported Caucasian donors. The study aimed to test whether cataloging public T cell receptors could reveal signatures of past pathogen exposure. The T cell repertoires of several hundred subjects were profiled by immunosequencing and related to cytomegalovirus serostatus. A separate validation cohort of 100 to 150 different subjects was used in addition to the roughly 700-subject first cohort. The study combined high-throughput TCR immunosequencing, statistical association of individual TCRs with disease status, and machine learning to predict cytomegalovirus infection status. To study patterns of TCR occurrence, a later analysis re-analyzed previously published TCR beta repertoires from 500 to 850 donors and added high-resolution HLA genotyping. Rather than using new phenotypic data, the later analysis identified candidate immune exposures from TCR beta sequences and from how often those sequences occurred across donors. To decide whether each TCR beta V gene segment behaved as functional or pseudogenic, an earlier analysis of some 600 of the donors relied on high-throughput TCR beta sequencing. Donor age, sex, ethnicity and CMV serostatus were compiled alongside the repertoire data. A later genetic analysis used genome-wide SNP genotypes for about 65% of the 666 donors, treating that subset as a discovery cohort. All discovery cohort repertoires had been generated using a single sequencing platform. Class I and class II HLA loci were covered by the typing at four-digit resolution. The number of donors typed differed by locus, with roughly 629-640 for A, B, C, DRB1 and DQB1, roughly 520 for DQA1, over 600 for DPA1, and some 440 for DPB1. About 5 DR-DQ haplotypes were handled as single units for association and clustering, since linkage in the cohort was strong. Across 398 genotyped donors of the cohort, an average of about 200,000 unique TCR beta nucleotide sequences per donor were sequenced, and roughly 17% of those sequences were non-productive.

The library came from the immunoSEQ multiplex PCR assay. For the multiplex PCR, a mixture combining 60 forward primers for TCR Vbeta segments and 13 reverse primers for TCR Jbeta segments was used. Amplification of the CDR3 region of rearranged TCR beta genes was performed with a multiplex PCR assay on genomic DNA. The amplified TCR beta libraries were sequenced on the Illumina HiSeq System as 87-base-pair reads. Per the authors' processing: Across the roughly 700 repertoires, a later analysis counted 78 million or so unique TCR beta chains, 9.5 million to 13 million of which were shared by at least two donors. Raw reads were error-corrected and collapsed into unique sequences with a nearest-neighbor algorithm that merged closely related sequences to remove PCR and sequencing errors. To assign V, D and J gene segments, CDR3 sequences were aligned to IMGT reference sequences. Each retained sequence needed at least a six-nucleotide match to both a V gene segment and a J gene segment. Rearrangements were called productive when the CDR3 lacked stop codons and stayed in frame with V and J; all others were non-productive. Following IMGT convention, CDR3 was defined as the stretch from the second conserved V-encoded cysteine up to the conserved J-encoded phenylalanine. The earlier analysis of about 610 of the donors excluded any sequence lacking an unambiguous match to a single V gene segment. In an earlier analysis of 587 of the donors, a V segment was called functional when productive rearrangements were above 56.7%, and segregating when the standard deviation between donors exceeded 5%. To diagnose cytomegalovirus status from the catalog of TCR beta chain sequences, a statistical classification framework was built. In a later analysis, V and J genes were assigned by comparing TCR nucleotide sequences against IMGT/GENE-DB human TR gene sequences. In a later analysis, CDR3 sequences and most-parsimonious VDJ recombination scenarios were assigned using the TCRdist pipeline. In a later analysis, every TCR beta chain was defined by the combination of its CDR3 amino acid sequence and its V-gene family, and reads without a unique V-gene family were dropped. To address suspected cross-contamination and a sequencing artifact, a later analysis removed 550 to 750 highly shared, low-generation-probability nucleotide sequences. For each public chain, a later analysis derived a clonal expansion index from normalized ranks of inferred template counts within each repertoire. A later analysis computed generation probabilities with a VDJ recombination model fitted to out-of-frame rearrangements, and checked the results against IGoR. In a later analysis, hypergeometric tests were used to score TCR-TCR, TCR-HLA and TCR-CMV co-occurrence, with a repertoire-size bias correction applied to TCR pairs. To estimate false discovery rates, a later analysis permuted the HLA or CMV assignments 20 times. A later analysis grouped co-occurring TCRs with DBSCAN, adding TCRdist sequence similarity when clustering within HLA-allele-positive subsets. For co-occurrence clustering, repertoires with fewer than 30,000 or more than 120,000 public chains were excluded, along with five repertoires with anomalous nucleotide sharing. Entries here come from immuneACCESS through TCRdb and include only in-frame sequences with V and J called. Some clones fail to appear in such tables; in the studies checked, an unresolved V gene covers under half of the shortfall, and the cause of the remainder is unknown. V and J calls and clone size are as listed in that table; D and trimming were resolved from the DNA. The sample table holds just under 95,000 clones, of which over 75% were seen once. 6.5% to 8% of the sample is held by the ten biggest clonotypes.

CDR1 and CDR2 are drawn from the germline V gene: SGHVS, FQNEAQ. The CDR3, from cysteine to phenylalanine, totals 14 residues. The retained sequence is limited to the CDR3, 42 bases, with the frame set at the first base. V lost 5 bases and J lost 1 base, and the count of bases not matched to a germline gene is 4. The cohort was made up of about 610 healthy bone marrow donors. At the time of sampling, all cohort members were nominally healthy, though unrecorded immune exposures were likely present. The donor tested CMV seropositive, placing the donor among the 289 seropositive members of the cohort. A peripheral blood sample was collected from each donor, and TCR beta sequencing was performed on peripheral blood mononuclear cells. Genomic DNA was extracted from the blood cell samples with the Qiagen DNeasy Blood Extraction Kit. The research as a whole found: HLA typing was unavailable for some donors at each locus, so association tests used only the typed subset. Compared with the roughly 700-donor mean, donors in an Asian-associated ancestry cluster had fewer N-insertions in productive TCRs, according to a later genetic analysis. Cytomegalovirus status was reported to be diagnosed by the classifier with high specificity and sensitivity in both the original and validation cohorts. When HLA alleles, especially DR and DQ, strongly co-occurred, attributing TCR associations to individual alleles was difficult. Some IMGT-functional V segments, including TRBV6-2 and TRBV6-3, could not be told apart with the 87-base-pair reads, so those segments were excluded. In a later genetic analysis, a missense DCLRE1C variant was associated with V-gene and J-gene trimming of TCR beta chains, and the association was replicated in an independent cohort. Across donors, most TCR sequences were observed very rarely, whereas some public TCRs were present in many individuals. CMV serostatus was the only immune exposure information available for the cohort. Sequencing depth was assumed to be roughly uniform across donors in the presence/absence analyses, though that assumption may not hold. A later analysis associated 16,951 TCR beta sequences with specific HLA alleles at a false discovery rate of 0.05. Linkage disequilibrium might explain the correlated functional status among segregating V segments, but an unknown experimental factor could not be excluded. According to a later analysis, most CMV-associated TCR beta chains appeared to be HLA-restricted, and the HLA associations seemed to be driven largely by CMV exposure. A few of the identified cytomegalovirus-associated TCR beta chains were confirmed in vitro to be specific for cytomegalovirus antigens. An earlier analysis of 587 of the donors showed that most TCR beta V segments appeared in productive rearrangements either about 87% or about 30% of the time, which broadly matched IMGT annotations. In a later analysis, the rate of TCR association differed among HLA loci, with DRB1 alleles having the most associated TCRs and HLA-C alleles having the fewest. A cluster of highly shared sequence variants was judged likely to be a technical artifact of the sequencing pipeline. A later analysis found that HLA-associated TCR beta chains were more clonally expanded and had lower generation probabilities than equally common non-associated chains. Several of the top co-occurrence clusters appeared to be linked to parvovirus B19, influenza, CMV and Epstein-Barr virus, according to a later analysis. The authors suggested that the approach could potentially be generalized to other disease states and immunological phenotypes. Because counts were too low, seventeen rarely observed V segments, including chromosome 9 orphons, were excluded from the earlier analysis of 587 of the donors. A total of 150 or so TCR beta chains were listed by the study as associated with cytomegalovirus. This cohort had only TCR beta chains sequenced, and the lack of alpha or paired-chain data limited which features could be detected. A further reported finding was that TCR beta sequences accurately predicted the HLA-A and HLA-B alleles for most subjects in the first cohort.

Comment on this clone: Its antigen target is currently unknown. Per-base quality was not reported, and no clone a single base away is much larger than it.

This clonotype originated in a man aged 45-60 years in good health and CMV-seropositive. Material: PBMCs. The rearrangement joined TRBV7-8 to TRBJ1-2, with TRBD1 identical over 7 junction bases. The nucleotide sequence reads TGTGCCAGCAGCCCGACAGGGATTAACTATGGCTACACCTTC. This codes for CASSPTGINYGYTF.